Shown below are 26 T cell receptor beta chains from a single sample sequenced in a study of cytomegalovirus exposure and HLA in healthy donors. This PCR relied on a set of 60 Vbeta primers and 13 Jbeta primers. TCRdb's table, derived via immunoSEQ multiplex PCR, lists solely in-frame clones and lacks some. This table holds around 170,000 clones, almost 80% found once. Sequences were obtained from PBMCs. These receptors originate from a male donor in good health and CMV-seronegative.

The chain has TRBV5-1 and TRBJ1-2; D not certain. Trimming took off 0 bases at V and 3 bases at J, with 6 bases between the two ends. Germline CDR1 and CDR2: SGHRS and YFSETQ. The CDR3 extends over 13 amino acids. The CDR3 region is CASSLEQHYGYTF. CDR3 bases: TGCGCCAGCAGCTTGGAACAGCACTATGGCTACACCTTC.

J is TRBJ2-2 and V is TRBV13; D not resolved. V was clipped by 7 bases and J by 1 base, with 13 bases between them. The CDR3 spans 15 residues. Germline CDR1 is PRHDT and CDR2 is FYEKMQ (reference sequence). This chain's CDR3 is CASTLSGLNTGELFF. For the CDR3, the DNA is TGTGCCAGCACCCTAAGTGGGCTGAACACCGGGGAGCTGTTTTTT.

This chain connects TRBV5-6 to TRBJ2-3; 7 bases align to TRBD2. Germline CDR1 reads SGHDT; CDR2 reads YYEEEE. J gave up 7 bases and V 0 bases, and 14 bases lay outside the gene matches. The CDR3 spans 17 residues. The CDR3 sequence: CASSLGTPTGGGYTQYF. As DNA, the CDR3 is TGTGCCAGCAGCTTGGGGACTCCGACGGGGGGTGGTTATACGCAGTATTTT.

This clone was counted a few times. The gene calls are TRBV25-1 and TRBJ1-2; TRBD1 is a possible D gene (6 bases). Trimming pared 4 bases from V and 2 bases from J, leaving 11 bases between. The CDR3 length is 14 residues. The germline gives CDR1 MGHDK, CDR2 SYGVNS. This chain's CDR3 is CASSGEGGNYGYTF. For the CDR3, the DNA is TGTGCCAGCAGTGGGGAGGGGGGGAACTATGGCTACACCTTC.

The genes are TRBV6-5 and TRBJ1-2; TRBD1 matches 7 bases. Germline CDR1 is MNHEY and CDR2 is SVGAGI. CDR3 length equals 15 residues. Trimming at V came to 4 bases and at J to 2 bases, leaving 7 bases not matched to a gene. This CDR3 is CASSFDRELNYGYTF. The CDR3 coding sequence is TGTGCCAGCAGTTTTGACAGGGAACTGAACTATGGCTACACCTTC.

This clone was found a few times. The CDR3 DNA reads as TGTGCCAGCAGTTTCCCGGCCAGGGGTAGAACTGAAGCTTTCTTT. Its translation: CASSFPARGRTEAFF. The chain carries TRBV6-5 and TRBJ1-1, with TRBD1 as a possible D gene (6 bases). The CDR3 loop spans 15 amino acids. In germline, CDR1 is MNHEY, CDR2 SVGAGI. V was shortened by 4 bases and J by 5 bases, with 17 bases between the two germline ends.

V gene TRBV15 combines with J gene TRBJ1-2, with 9 bases identical to TRBD1. With 1 base clipped from V and 5 bases from J, the junction kept 8 bases outside the gene matches. This CDR3 is built from 16 residues. From germline, CDR1 is LNHNV and CDR2 YYDKDF (reference sequence). CDR3 DNA: TGTGCCACCAGCAGAGCCACCCGGACAGGGGATTATGGCTACACCTTC. Its protein product is CATSRATRTGDYGYTF.

The V gene is TRBV2, the J gene TRBJ1-5; D is uncertain. This CDR3 spans 13 amino acids. V was shortened by 4 bases and J by 4 bases, with 8 bases between the two germline ends. From germline, CDR1 is SNHLY and CDR2 FYNNEI. DNA of the CDR3: TGTGCCAGCAGTGCGGAGATAAATCAGCCCCAGCATTTT. It translates to CASSAEINQPQHF.

CDR3 nucleotide sequence: TGTGCCAGCAGTCACCGGGACAGGGAGGTGGCTGAAGCTTTCTTT. Translation: CASSHRDREVAEAFF. J is TRBJ1-1 and V is TRBV6-5; 9 bases fit TRBD1. The CDR3 is 15 residues long. Germline trimming cut 5 bases from V and 6 bases from J; bases unmatched to any gene: 10. Germline-derived CDR1 and CDR2 are MNHEY and SVGAGI.

The chain links TRBV7-2 to TRBJ2-1; a possible D gene is TRBD2 (6 bases). The CDR3 contains 16 residues. In germline, CDR1 is SGHTA, CDR2 FQGNSA. Trimming left V 3 bases short and J 5 bases short, with 17 bases between. The CDR3 reads CASSLAGGTLNNEQFF. The DNA for the CDR3 is TGTGCCAGCAGCTTGGCTGGGGGGACTCTAAACAATGAGCAGTTCTTC.

The gene calls are TRBV19 and TRBJ2-7; 7 nucleotides agree with TRBD1. CDR3 length: 14 amino acids. Unmatched junction bases numbered 2, after V lost 3 bases and J lost 0 bases. CDR1 LNHDA and CDR2 SQIVND come from the germline V gene (reference sequence). The CDR3 region is CASSIGTASYEQYF. The CDR3 DNA follows: TGTGCCAGTAGTATCGGGACAGCCTCCTACGAGCAGTACTTC.

The chain has TRBV7-9 and TRBJ1-1; no clear D. Germline V gene sequence: CDR1 SEHNR, CDR2 FQNEAQ (reference sequence). The CDR3 has 15 residues. Trimming removed 5 bases from V and 0 bases from J, with 13 bases in between. The CDR3 sequence is CASSPKRRMNTEAFF. The CDR3 region has the DNA TGTGCCAGCAGCCCGAAGCGTCGAATGAACACTGAAGCTTTCTTT.

In its sample, this clone was seen a few times. One end of the junction is discordant with germline, which a read error may explain. CDR3 in DNA: TGTTCCAGCAAGATCCTTGAGGCCGAGGACAGGCTCTCTGGAAACACCATATATTTT. Amino acids: CSSKILEAEDRLSGNTIYF. V usage is TRBV7-9 and J usage is TRBJ1-3, with TRBD1 identical over 7 bases. The germline V gene has CDR1 SEHNR and CDR2 FQNEAQ (reference sequence). The CDR3 has 19 residues.

The chain couples TRBV5-1 to TRBJ2-1; 8 positions match TRBD1. Germline CDR1 is SGHRS and CDR2 is YFSETQ. V trimming: 3 bases; J trimming: 0 bases; junction bases outside the gene matches: 2. The CDR3 contains 15 residues. This chain's CDR3 is CASSWDRSSYNEQFF. In DNA, the CDR3 is TGCGCCAGCAGCTGGGACAGGAGCTCCTACAATGAGCAGTTCTTC.

This chain uses TRBV28 with TRBJ1-3; TRBD1 matches at 7 bases. Per the germline V gene, CDR1 is MDHEN and CDR2 is SYDVKM. The CDR3 loop spans 16 amino acids. J lost 0 bases, V lost 3 bases, and 5 bases had no gene match. In nucleotides, the CDR3 is TGTGCCAGCAGTTTCAGGGGGGCCGACTCTGGAAACACCATATATTTT. This codes for CASSFRGADSGNTIYF. Variable domain in full (rest from reference TRBV28 and TRBJ1-3): DVKVTQSSRYLVKRTGEKVFLECVQDMDHENMFWYRQDPGLGLRLIYFSYDVKMKEKGDIPEGYSVSREKKERFSLILESASTNQTSMYLCASSFRGADSGNTIYFGEGSWLTVV.

The chain couples TRBV30 to TRBJ2-1; 11 positions match TRBD2. With V trimmed by 1 base and J by 11 bases, 10 bases remained unmatched. Germline V lookup: CDR1 GTSNPN, CDR2 SVGIG (reference sequence). The CDR3 runs to 15 residues. The DNA of the CDR3 is TGTGCCTGGAGTGCTCTAGCGGGGGGCCGAGAGAAGCAGTTCTTC. This sequence encodes CAWSALAGGREKQFF.

The rearrangement joins TRBV18 to TRBJ1-4, with D perhaps TRBD1 (6 bases). CDR1 is KGHSH and CDR2 is LQKENI in the germline V gene. The germline V and J ends were trimmed by 4 bases and 7 bases, with 10 bases remaining between them. The CDR3 consists of 13 residues. The CDR3, as DNA: TGTGCCAGCTCACGGTCACAGGGTGAAAAACTGTTTTTT. Translated: CASSRSQGEKLFF.

This clone has more than one count but fewer than ten. V usage is TRBV4-1 and J usage is TRBJ1-2, with 7 positions matching TRBD1. Germline V gene sequence: CDR1 MGHRA, CDR2 YSYEKL. The CDR3 loop spans 16 amino acids. J was trimmed by 0 bases and V by 2 bases; bases with no gene match: 6. The CDR3 DNA reads as TGCGCCAGCAGCCAAACGGACAGGCAACCTAACTATGGCTACACCTTC. Translating it yields CASSQTDRQPNYGYTF.

This rearrangement joins TRBV25-1 to TRBJ1-2; D possibly corresponds to TRBD1 (5 bases). V was shortened by 2 bases and J by 2 bases, with 9 bases between the two germline ends. The CDR3 has 14 residues. The germline gives CDR1 MGHDK, CDR2 SYGVNS. CDR3 nucleotides: TGTGCCAGCAGTGAACCCACAGGCAACTATGGCTACACCTTC. Residues: CASSEPTGNYGYTF.

This clone was seen a few times. An end of the junction does not agree with germline; a read error may underlie this. CDR3 in DNA: TGTGCTAGCAGCTTAGCCGAGGGACTACAAGAGACCCAGTACTTC. It codes for CASSLAEGLQETQYF. V gene TRBV7-7 combines with J gene TRBJ2-5, with 7 bases aligning to TRBD2. This CDR3 spans 15 amino acids. Germline assignment: CDR1 SSHAT and CDR2 FNYEAQ (reference sequence).

This clone has just a few counts. The chain carries TRBV5-1 and TRBJ2-7; a weak D match, TRBD1 (6 bases). The CDR3 covers 13 residues. Germline-derived CDR1 and CDR2 are SGHRS and YFSETQ. Trimming pared 2 bases from V and 2 bases from J, leaving 8 bases between. The DNA of the CDR3 is TGCGCCAGCAGCTTTAACAGGGCCTACGAGCAGTACTTC. Translation: CASSFNRAYEQYF.

The chain combines TRBV4-2 with TRBJ2-7; TRBD1 aligns across 11 bases. The CDR3 spans 16 residues. Germline V CDR1 and CDR2: LGHNA, YNFKEQ. V gave up 1 base and J gave up 2 bases; unmatched junction bases: 4. The DNA of the CDR3 is TGTGCCAGCAGCCAAGGGGGACAGGGGGGGACCTACGAGCAGTACTTC. This gives the protein CASSQGGQGGTYEQYF.

V usage is TRBV7-2 and J usage is TRBJ2-7; 8 nucleotides line up with TRBD2. V lost 3 bases to trimming and J lost 3 bases; unmatched junction nucleotides: 7. The CDR3 is made up of 15 amino acids. The germline gives CDR1 SGHTA, CDR2 FQGNSA. The DNA for the CDR3 is TGTGCCAGCAGCTTCTTACTAGCGGAGAACTACGAGCAGTACTTC. This sequence encodes CASSFLLAENYEQYF.

The chain joins TRBV13 to TRBJ1-1; 7 nucleotides match TRBD1. The CDR3 runs to 13 residues. V was pared by 5 bases and J by 11 bases, with 11 bases of the junction left unmatched. Germline CDR1 PRHDT, CDR2 FYEKMQ (reference sequence). CDR3 nucleotide sequence: TGTGCCAGCAGCCTACAGGGGCCCCTAGCCGCTTTCTTT. Residues: CASSLQGPLAAFF.

The chain has TRBV7-2 and TRBJ2-7, with 11 bases fitting TRBD2. CDR1 is SGHTA and CDR2 is FQGNSA in the germline V gene. Germline trimming cut 3 bases from V and 2 bases from J; bases unmatched to any gene: 12. The CDR3 runs to 18 residues. DNA of the CDR3: TGTGCCAGCAGCTTCTCACAGGGGGGGACTAGCGGTACCTACGAGCAGTACTTC. It yields the protein CASSFSQGGTSGTYEQYF.

V usage is TRBV6-5 and J usage is TRBJ2-2; D may be TRBD1 (6 bases). This CDR3 has 15 amino acids. Trimming removed 2 bases at V and 0 bases at J, with 7 bases between. Germline CDR1 MNHEY, CDR2 SVGAGI. CDR3 sequence reads: CASSYGGTNTGELFF. The CDR3 DNA reads as TGTGCCAGCAGTTACGGGGGCACGAACACCGGGGAGCTGTTTTTT.